This T cell receptor beta chain appears in the sequencing data of a study of T cells in Graves' hyperthyroidism and ophthalmopathy. Background on the study: Before any treatment, at initial diagnosis, peripheral blood was collected. Study outcomes and limitations: Ophthalmopathy stood apart from stable hyperthyroidism in a 13 V-J model. Blood also held most thyroid clonotypes expanded beyond 0.001.

Over 9 ml of fresh peripheral blood supplied the PBMCs. Germline lookup yields CDR1 ENHRY and CDR2 SYGVKD. There are 14 residues in the CDR3. Concerning this clonotype itself: The antigen is not known. A much bigger clone sits one base away, suggesting this may be a read error.

Template material for amplifying TCR beta CDR3 regions consisted of RNA transcripts. During a first-round RT-PCR of the TCR CDR3, the HTBI primer set was used. TCRdb re-called the multiplex PCR reads through MiXCR, storing one row per CDR3 protein. The sample has over 150,000 distinct CDR3 sequences; 17% are singletons. The sequenced sample was blood. This TCR was recovered from a woman between 50 and 59 years old with Graves' hyperthyroidism. The rearrangement uses TRBV10-3 and TRBJ2-5, with TRBD1 matching over 8 bases. Here the CDR3 reads CAISQGTGQETQCF. As DNA, the CDR3 is TGTGCCATCAGCCAAGGGACAGGACAAGAGACCCAGTGCTTC.